This TCR beta chain was captured by sequencing in a study of T cell responses to AZD1222 COVID-19 vaccine. The table came from immunoSEQ multiplex PCR; TCRdb's copy has only in-frame clones and leaves some out. The table includes about 140,000 clones, about 88% detected once. Details on this clone: What it recognizes is unknown.

This CDR3 has 13 amino acids. From germline, CDR1 is LGHNT and CDR2 FRNRAP. V lost 1 base and J lost 4, with 5 bases in between. Findings and caveats of the study: CD4 TCRs linked to vaccination spanned spike, dominating at 160-218 and 743-854. It should be noted that donors were predominantly white British and more often female, and clonal diversity was possibly underestimated.

V is TRBV12-5 and J is TRBJ2-1; D call uncertain. This clonotype was obtained from an adult in good health. The sample here was peripheral blood, taken on day 0 of AZD1222 vaccination. For the CDR3, the DNA is TGTGCTAGTGGTTTGGCGACTTACAATGAGCAGTTCTTC. Its translation is CASGLATYNEQFF.